This is a list of T cell receptor beta chains from one sample in a study of T cells after yellow fever vaccination. Each CDR3 protein is one row after TCRdb ran MiXCR on the 5' RACE reads. This sample has approximately 550,000 distinct CDR3 sequences; about 19% occur once, and the top ten carry more than 13%. The starting material was PBMCs, obtained 15 days after the yellow fever booster vaccination. The receptor source for this set is a man younger than 45 who received the YFV17D yellow fever vaccine. Both conserved end residues are part of each CDR3. D genes are given only for firm matches. Clone size appears in some rows only: once, few, many, or a class for an expanded clone.

V gene: TRBV29-1
clone size: NA
D gene: NA
J gene: TRBJ2-1
CDR3 protein: CSVRGQIHEQFF
CDR3 DNA: TGCAGCGTTCGAGGTCAGATCCATGAGCAGTTCTTC

V gene: TRBV20-1
clone size: NA
D gene: NA
J gene: TRBJ2-7
CDR3 protein: CSARPSIYEQYF
CDR3 DNA: TGCAGTGCTAGACCATCTATCTACGAGCAGTACTTC

V gene: TRBV20-1
clone size: NA
D gene: TRBD2
J gene: TRBJ2-3
CDR3 protein: CSAQPGTSGPQHTDTQYF
CDR3 DNA: TGCAGTGCTCAACCCGGGACTAGCGGTCCACAACACACAGATACGCAGTATTTT

V gene: TRBV5-1
clone size: few
D gene: TRBD2
J gene: TRBJ2-2
CDR3 protein: CASSFGTSGTGELFF
CDR3 DNA: TGCGCCAGCAGCTTTGGGACTAGCGGGACCGGGGAGCTGTTTTTT

V gene: TRBV5-1
clone size: NA
D gene: TRBD1
J gene: TRBJ2-7
CDR3 protein: CASSPLGTGVSYEQYF
CDR3 DNA: TGCGCCAGCAGCCCCCTCGGGACAGGGGTCTCCTACGAGCAGTACTTC

V gene: TRBV6-2/TRBV6-3
clone size: few
D gene: NA
J gene: TRBJ2-1
CDR3 protein: CASDPVGAYNEQFF
CDR3 DNA: TGTGCCAGTGATCCGGTAGGGGCCTACAATGAGCAGTTCTTC

V gene: TRBV4-2
clone size: few
D gene: NA
J gene: TRBJ2-2
CDR3 protein: CASSHSGGYTGELFF
CDR3 DNA: TGTGCCAGCAGCCATAGCGGTGGTTATACCGGGGAGCTGTTTTTT

V gene: TRBV29-1
clone size: NA
D gene: NA
J gene: TRBJ1-1
CDR3 protein: CSLSSGESEAFF
CDR3 DNA: TGCAGCCTCTCTTCCGGGGAGAGTGAAGCTTTCTTT

V gene: TRBV20-1
clone size: NA
D gene: NA
J gene: TRBJ2-2
CDR3 protein: CSASWDAITGELFF
CDR3 DNA: TGCAGTGCTTCCTGGGACGCGATCACCGGGGAGCTGTTTTTT

V gene: TRBV5-1
clone size: NA
D gene: TRBD2
J gene: TRBJ2-7
CDR3 protein: CASSLGLAGGPIYEQYF
CDR3 DNA: TGCGCCAGCAGCTTGGGCCTAGCGGGAGGGCCAATCTACGAGCAGTACTTC

V gene: TRBV7-2
clone size: few
D gene: NA
J gene: TRBJ2-2
CDR3 protein: CASSFLKGGAGELFF
CDR3 DNA: TGTGCCAGCAGCTTTTTGAAGGGGGGGGCCGGGGAGCTGTTTTTT

V gene: TRBV5-1
clone size: few
D gene: NA
J gene: TRBJ2-1
CDR3 protein: CASIPRGGGSDNEQFF
CDR3 DNA: TGCGCCAGCATCCCCAGAGGGGGTGGTAGTGACAATGAGCAGTTCTTC

V gene: TRBV6-2/TRBV6-3
clone size: few
D gene: TRBD1
J gene: TRBJ1-5
CDR3 protein: CASGPDRVSNQPQHF
CDR3 DNA: TGTGCCAGCGGACCGGACAGGGTGAGCAATCAGCCCCAGCATTTT

V gene: TRBV5-1
clone size: NA
D gene: TRBD1
J gene: TRBJ2-6
CDR3 protein: CASSKLPGQGTTLSGANVLTF
CDR3 DNA: TGCGCCAGCAGCAAATTACCGGGACAGGGGACAACCCTATCTGGGGCCAACGTCCTGACTTTC

V gene: TRBV20-1
clone size: few
D gene: TRBD2
J gene: TRBJ2-3
CDR3 protein: CSARLAGIRDAQYF
CDR3 DNA: TGCAGTGCTCGACTAGCGGGAATTAGGGATGCGCAGTATTTT

V gene: TRBV6-1
clone size: NA
D gene: NA
J gene: TRBJ2-5
CDR3 protein: CATKPYLGLQETQYF
CDR3 DNA: TGTGCCACCAAACCTTACTTGGGACTCCAAGAGACCCAGTACTTC

V gene: TRBV12-3/TRBV12-4
clone size: few
D gene: NA
J gene: TRBJ2-7
CDR3 protein: CASSLTVASYEQYF
CDR3 DNA: TGTGCCAGCAGCCTGACAGTCGCCTCCTACGAGCAGTACTTC

V gene: TRBV11-2
clone size: NA
D gene: NA
J gene: TRBJ2-1
CDR3 protein: CASKSLSPPAKQYNEQFF
CDR3 DNA: TGTGCCAGCAAATCCCTCAGCCCCCCAGCGAAACAATACAATGAGCAGTTCTTC

V gene: TRBV9
clone size: few
D gene: NA
J gene: TRBJ2-5
CDR3 protein: CASSVELLQETQYF
CDR3 DNA: TGTGCCAGCAGCGTAGAGCTCCTCCAAGAGACCCAGTACTTC

V gene: TRBV23-1
clone size: NA
D gene: NA
J gene: TRBJ2-7
CDR3 protein: CATKVGIEQYF
CDR3 DNA: TGCGCCACCAAAGTGGGAATCGAGCAGTACTTC

V gene: TRBV6-1
clone size: NA
D gene: NA
J gene: TRBJ2-5
CDR3 protein: CASSRLGYQETQYF
CDR3 DNA: TGTGCCAGCAGTCGACTGGGGTACCAAGAGACCCAGTACTTC

V gene: TRBV20-1
clone size: NA
D gene: TRBD2
J gene: TRBJ2-1
CDR3 protein: CSARDPAGVRNEQFF
CDR3 DNA: TGCAGTGCTAGAGATCCAGCGGGAGTTAGGAATGAGCAGTTCTTC

V gene: TRBV6-2/TRBV6-3
clone size: few
D gene: TRBD2
J gene: TRBJ2-5
CDR3 protein: CASSHTAPRTSGRGYQETQYF
CDR3 DNA: TGTGCCAGCAGTCACACCGCCCCCCGGACTAGCGGGAGAGGTTATCAAGAGACCCAGTACTTC

V gene: TRBV27
clone size: few
D gene: NA
J gene: TRBJ1-1
CDR3 protein: CASSPLVGTEAFF
CDR3 DNA: TGTGCCAGCAGTCCTCTGGTCGGCACTGAAGCTTTCTTT

V gene: TRBV5-5
clone size: NA
D gene: TRBD1
J gene: TRBJ2-7
CDR3 protein: CASSFQGGQEQYF
CDR3 DNA: TGTGCCAGCAGCTTCCAAGGGGGCCAGGAGCAGTACTTC

V gene: TRBV12-3/TRBV12-4
clone size: NA
D gene: TRBD1
J gene: TRBJ2-7
CDR3 protein: CASRGLRDSRYYEQYF
CDR3 DNA: TGTGCCAGCAGGGGATTAAGGGACAGCCGGTACTACGAGCAGTACTTC

V gene: TRBV29-1
clone size: few
D gene: NA
J gene: TRBJ2-2
CDR3 protein: CSGAWASLDTGELFF
CDR3 DNA: TGCAGCGGAGCCTGGGCTAGTTTAGACACCGGGGAGCTGTTTTTT

V gene: TRBV28
clone size: few
D gene: TRBD1
J gene: TRBJ2-1
CDR3 protein: CASSSGTGHYNEQFF
CDR3 DNA: TGTGCCAGCAGTTCGGGGACAGGGCACTACAATGAGCAGTTCTTC

V gene: TRBV7-2
clone size: NA
D gene: NA
J gene: TRBJ2-1
CDR3 protein: CASSGAGYYNEQFF
CDR3 DNA: TGTGCCAGCAGCGGGGCGGGCTACTACAATGAGCAGTTCTTC

V gene: TRBV20-1
clone size: few
D gene: TRBD2
J gene: TRBJ2-1
CDR3 protein: CSARKSGLIYNEQFF
CDR3 DNA: TGCAGTGCTAGAAAATCGGGACTAATTTACAATGAGCAGTTCTTC

V gene: TRBV28
clone size: NA
D gene: TRBD2
J gene: TRBJ2-1
CDR3 protein: CATLGRASYNEQFF
CDR3 DNA: TGTGCCACCCTCGGGAGGGCCTCCTACAATGAGCAGTTCTTC

V gene: TRBV5-4
clone size: few
D gene: TRBD2
J gene: TRBJ2-5
CDR3 protein: CASSPKLREPEETQYF
CDR3 DNA: TGTGCCAGCAGCCCTAAATTGCGGGAGCCTGAAGAGACCCAGTACTTC

V gene: TRBV2
clone size: NA
D gene: TRBD2
J gene: TRBJ2-3
CDR3 protein: CASSEQAGRTDTQYF
CDR3 DNA: TGTGCCAGCAGTGAACAAGCGGGGCGGACAGATACGCAGTATTTT

V gene: TRBV12-3/TRBV12-4
clone size: NA
D gene: TRBD1
J gene: TRBJ1-1
CDR3 protein: CASSDRANTEAFF
CDR3 DNA: TGTGCCAGCAGTGACAGGGCGAACACTGAAGCTTTCTTT

V gene: TRBV6-1
clone size: NA
D gene: TRBD1
J gene: TRBJ2-5
CDR3 protein: CASRGQGASETQYF
CDR3 DNA: TGTGCCAGCAGGGGACAGGGGGCGTCGGAGACCCAGTACTTC

V gene: TRBV28
clone size: few
D gene: TRBD2
J gene: TRBJ2-1
CDR3 protein: CASTRAAGAGFNEQFF
CDR3 DNA: TGTGCCAGCACCCGCGCGGCGGGAGCGGGTTTCAATGAGCAGTTCTTC

V gene: TRBV7-2
clone size: NA
D gene: TRBD2
J gene: TRBJ2-7
CDR3 protein: CASGKAGGPYEQYF
CDR3 DNA: TGTGCCAGCGGAAAAGCGGGAGGGCCCTACGAGCAGTACTTC

V gene: TRBV5-1
clone size: many
D gene: NA
J gene: TRBJ2-3
CDR3 protein: CASSLRRHTSRGTDTQYF
CDR3 DNA: TGCGCCAGCAGCTTGCGTCGACACACCTCCCGGGGCACAGATACGCAGTATTTT

V gene: TRBV7-2
clone size: NA
D gene: TRBD2
J gene: TRBJ2-4
CDR3 protein: CASSLASGRGQNIQYF
CDR3 DNA: TGTGCCAGCAGCCTTGCTAGCGGGAGGGGTCAAAACATTCAGTACTTC

V gene: TRBV6-1
clone size: NA
D gene: NA
J gene: TRBJ2-3
CDR3 protein: CASATGLRTDTQYF
CDR3 DNA: TGTGCCAGCGCCACAGGGTTGAGAACAGATACGCAGTATTTT

V gene: TRBV15
clone size: many
D gene: NA
J gene: TRBJ2-2
CDR3 protein: CATSSRGFQGGELFF
CDR3 DNA: TGTGCCACCAGCAGTCGGGGCTTCCAGGGCGGGGAGCTGTTTTTT

V gene: TRBV28
clone size: few
D gene: TRBD2
J gene: TRBJ2-1
CDR3 protein: CASSFLSGGPRNEQFF
CDR3 DNA: TGTGCCAGCAGTTTTTTGAGCGGGGGGCCTCGGAATGAGCAGTTCTTC

V gene: TRBV30
clone size: few
D gene: NA
J gene: TRBJ2-1
CDR3 protein: CAWSATLTEQFF
CDR3 DNA: TGTGCCTGGAGCGCGACATTGACTGAGCAGTTCTTC

V gene: TRBV12-3/TRBV12-4
clone size: NA
D gene: NA
J gene: TRBJ2-7
CDR3 protein: CASSFREQYYEQYF
CDR3 DNA: TGTGCCAGCAGTTTCCGAGAGCAGTATTACGAGCAGTACTTC

V gene: TRBV15
clone size: NA
D gene: TRBD2
J gene: TRBJ2-5
CDR3 protein: CATSTLAGGAETQYF
CDR3 DNA: TGTGCCACCAGCACACTCGCCGGGGGGGCGGAGACCCAGTACTTC

V gene: TRBV7-2
clone size: many
D gene: TRBD1
J gene: TRBJ2-7
CDR3 protein: CASSRTGTGVYEQYF
CDR3 DNA: TGTGCCAGCAGCCGGACCGGGACAGGGGTCTACGAGCAGTACTTC

V gene: TRBV10-3
clone size: few
D gene: TRBD1
J gene: TRBJ1-6
CDR3 protein: CAIRGQIDSPLHF
CDR3 DNA: TGTGCCATCAGGGGACAGATAGATTCACCCCTCCACTTT

V gene: TRBV7-2
clone size: NA
D gene: TRBD2
J gene: TRBJ2-3
CDR3 protein: CASSLTGTSGTDTQYF
CDR3 DNA: TGTGCCAGCAGCTTAACTGGGACTAGCGGCACAGATACGCAGTATTTT

V gene: TRBV4-3
clone size: NA
D gene: NA
J gene: TRBJ2-3
CDR3 protein: CASSQDRGNLPTDTQYF
CDR3 DNA: TGCGCCAGCAGCCAAGATCGTGGTAACCTCCCGACAGATACGCAGTATTTT

V gene: TRBV20-1
clone size: NA
D gene: NA
J gene: TRBJ2-5
CDR3 protein: CSASYRAGETQYF
CDR3 DNA: TGCAGTGCTAGTTACAGGGCCGGGGAGACCCAGTACTTC

V gene: TRBV18
clone size: NA
D gene: TRBD2
J gene: TRBJ2-1
CDR3 protein: CASSPSTSGLYNEQFF
CDR3 DNA: TGTGCCAGCTCACCATCGACTAGCGGGCTCTACAATGAGCAGTTCTTC

V gene: TRBV27
clone size: many
D gene: NA
J gene: TRBJ2-2
CDR3 protein: CASSPTNTGELFF
CDR3 DNA: TGTGCCAGCAGTCCAACGAACACCGGGGAGCTGTTTTTT

V gene: TRBV6-5
clone size: few
D gene: NA
J gene: TRBJ2-3
CDR3 protein: CASSSMTSPGSDTQYF
CDR3 DNA: TGTGCCAGCAGTTCCATGACAAGCCCGGGGTCTGATACGCAGTATTTT

V gene: TRBV5-5
clone size: NA
D gene: NA
J gene: TRBJ1-1
CDR3 protein: CASSSPGVGGWNTEAFF
CDR3 DNA: TGTGCCAGCAGCTCTCCCGGGGTGGGGGGCTGGAACACTGAAGCTTTCTTT

V gene: TRBV5-1
clone size: few
D gene: NA
J gene: TRBJ2-7
CDR3 protein: CASSGGAGTIYEQYF
CDR3 DNA: TGCGCCAGCAGCGGGGGCGCAGGGACGATCTACGAGCAGTACTTC

V gene: TRBV6-2/TRBV6-3
clone size: NA
D gene: TRBD1
J gene: TRBJ2-5
CDR3 protein: CAVRHLQGVQETQYF
CDR3 DNA: TGTGCCGTACGACACCTACAGGGGGTACAAGAGACCCAGTACTTC

V gene: TRBV4-2
clone size: NA
D gene: TRBD1
J gene: TRBJ1-5
CDR3 protein: CASSQDLGQGIYQPQHF
CDR3 DNA: TGTGCCAGCAGCCAAGATTTGGGACAGGGGATTTATCAGCCCCAGCATTTT

V gene: TRBV7-2
clone size: few
D gene: NA
J gene: TRBJ2-4
CDR3 protein: CASSLANLQGVHIQYF
CDR3 DNA: TGTGCCAGCAGCTTAGCGAATCTCCAGGGAGTTCACATTCAGTACTTC

V gene: TRBV20-1
clone size: few
D gene: NA
J gene: TRBJ2-7
CDR3 protein: CSAKGGRSYEQYF
CDR3 DNA: TGCAGTGCAAAAGGGGGGAGGAGCTACGAGCAGTACTTC